The present T cell receptor beta chain was sequenced within a study of cytomegalovirus exposure and HLA in healthy donors. Study results and caveats: According to a later analysis, most TCR beta chains associated with CMV appeared HLA-restricted. The study assumed roughly uniform donor sequencing depth for presence/absence analyses.

Primers: 60 Vbeta forward and 13 Jbeta reverse. Method: immunoSEQ multiplex PCR; TCRdb's copy keeps in-frame clones and lacks some. The sample holds approximately 72,000 clones, 65% to 70% seen once. Donors had nominal health at sampling but likely had unrecorded immune exposures. In the case of this clone: Antigen unknown. This specimen includes other DNA sequences encoding the same CDR3.

The sequencing sample was made of PBMCs. The sequence derives from a man aged 40-49 years in good health and CMV-seropositive.

The CDR3 bases are TGTGCCGGGTCCCGGACAGGTTACAATGAGCAGTTCTTC. Protein: CAGSRTGYNEQFF. The V gene is TRBV6-6, the J gene TRBJ2-1, with 7 bases that match TRBD1. The germline CDR1 and CDR2 sequences are MNHNY and SVGAGI (reference sequence). The trim removed 11 bases at V and 4 bases at J, leaving 8 bases unmatched. CDR3 length: 13 amino acids.